The T cell receptor (beta chain) under discussion was sequenced for a study of vaccination and CD4 T cells after COVID-19. Germline V CDR1 and CDR2: SGHTA, FQGNSA. The V end lost 5 bases, the J end lost 4 bases, and 15 bases lay between the germline ends. The CDR3 length is 14 residues. Oncomine TCR Beta short-read sequencing was applied to DNA from cultured CD4+ T cells. TCRdb passed the PCR reads through MiXCR, listing each CDR3 protein once. The repertoire includes some 10,000 distinct CDR3 sequences, approximately 80% of them detected once, and approximately 11% sits in the top ten. Points on this clonotype: Its antigen is still unknown.

Treatment specified: approximately 10-day PBMC culture with coronavirus spike peptide pools or control peptides (ViraFEST assay). This receptor was identified in a human donor who had recovered from COVID-19. The chain joins TRBV7-2 to TRBJ2-7, with D tentatively TRBD2 (6 bases). The sequenced sample was CD4+ T cells from blood, cultured in vitro. Here the CDR3 DNA reads TGTGCCAGCAGCAGATCGACTGGGACTTACGAGCAGTACTTC. Translating gives CASSRSTGTYEQYF.